The 30 T cell receptor beta chains reported below all come from one sample, sequenced in a study of OX40 agonist ivuxolimab in advanced cancers. The method was immunoSEQ multiplex PCR; TCRdb's version includes in-frame clones alone and lacks a portion of them. The profile shows about 74,000 clones, about 81% of them singletons. The sample consisted of CD4+ or CD8+ T cells sorted from blood, taken in a trial of the OX40 agonist ivuxolimab. Receptors were obtained from an adult with an advanced solid tumor such as melanoma, head and neck, liver or kidney cancer.

CDR3 DNA sequence: TGTGCCAGCATTACGGGAGGGCCGTATGAGCAGTTCTTC. It specifies CASITGGPYEQFF. The chain employs TRBV7-9 and TRBJ2-1; 8 nucleotides align to TRBD2. Trimming removed 7 bases from V and 8 bases from J; junction bases left unmatched: 7. The CDR3 runs to 13 residues. The germline CDR1 and CDR2 sequences are SEHNR and FQNEAQ (reference sequence).

The rearrangement links TRBV28 to TRBJ1-2, with D maybe TRBD1 (5 bases). The CDR3 sequence is 11 residues long. V lost 7 bases and J lost 7, with 10 bases in between. The germline gives CDR1 MDHEN, CDR2 SYDVKM. CDR3 sequence: CASIGVGGYTF. In DNA, the CDR3 is TGTGCCAGCATAGGGGTCGGTGGCTACACCTTC.

This clone was seen a handful of times. The chain is built from TRBV27 and TRBJ1-1; D remains ambiguous. The V gene's germline CDR1 is MNHEY and CDR2 SMNVEV (reference sequence). V was clipped by 9 bases and J by 0 bases, with 14 bases between them. The CDR3 has 14 amino acids. CDR3 residues: CASRTATMNTEAFF. The CDR3 DNA sequence: TGTGCCAGTCGCACAGCTACAATGAACACTGAAGCTTTCTTT.

In nucleotides, the CDR3 is TGTGCCAGTAGTATGGTCACGGCGAACACCGGGGAGCTGTTTTTT. Translation: CASSMVTANTGELFF. V usage is TRBV19 and J usage is TRBJ2-2; D is unclear. The CDR3 is 15 residues long. CDR1 and CDR2 from the germline V gene are LNHDA and SQIVND (reference sequence). Trimming shortened V by 3 bases and J by 0 bases, and 8 bases separated the two germline ends.

This rearrangement joins TRBV28 to TRBJ1-5; 8 nucleotides line up with TRBD1. The junction had 10 bases not matched to a gene; V was cut back by 6 bases and J by 9 bases. Germline-derived CDR1 and CDR2 are MDHEN and SYDVKM. The CDR3 runs 14 residues. The CDR3 loop reads CASSLRQGMLPQHF. The CDR3 region has the DNA TGTGCCAGCAGCCTTAGACAGGGGATGCTGCCCCAGCATTTT.

DNA of the CDR3: TGTGCCAGCAGTGATAGGGCGGGTAGCACAGATACGCAGTATTTT. As protein: CASSDRAGSTDTQYF. The V and J genes are TRBV6-4 and TRBJ2-3; D possibly corresponds to TRBD2 (5 bases). With 3 bases removed from V and 0 bases from J, the gap between germline ends came to 10 bases. Per germline, CDR1 MRHNA and CDR2 SNTAGT. The CDR3 sequence is 15 residues long.

The chain recombines TRBV7-9 with TRBJ1-1; D not resolved. V was clipped by 5 bases and J by 3 bases, with 7 bases between them. CDR1 and CDR2 (germline): SEHNR, FQNEAQ (reference sequence). This CDR3 is 12 amino acids long. CDR3 region: CASSHTDTEAFF. In DNA form, the CDR3 reads TGTGCCAGCAGCCACACGGACACTGAAGCTTTCTTT.

There are a few counts of this clone. The chain is built from TRBV4-2 and TRBJ1-2, with 7 bases fitting TRBD1. The J segment lost 10 bases and the V segment lost 0 bases, leaving 8 bases of the junction unmatched. The CDR3 extends over 14 amino acids. Germline CDR1 reads LGHNA; CDR2 reads YNFKEQ. The chain's CDR3 is CASSQEGTAPYYTF. The CDR3 region has the DNA TGTGCCAGCAGCCAAGAGGGGACAGCCCCTTACTACACCTTC.

The chain employs TRBV19 and TRBJ2-5; TRBD1 matches 8 bases. Germline lookup yields CDR1 LNHDA and CDR2 SQIVND (reference sequence). The CDR3 runs 16 residues. The ends lost 5 bases at V and 4 bases at J; junction bases unmatched: 12. CDR3 amino acids: CASSSYGTGLRETQYF. The CDR3 region has the DNA TGTGCCAGTAGTTCTTACGGGACAGGCCTGCGAGAGACCCAGTACTTC.

This sequence joins TRBV5-4 and TRBJ2-1; 11 bases match TRBD2. The CDR3 covers 16 residues. Germline V lookup: CDR1 SGHNT, CDR2 YYREEE (reference sequence). J gave up 7 bases and V 0 bases, and 6 bases lay outside the gene matches. In nucleotides, the CDR3 is TGTGCCAGCAGCTTGGGAAGCGGGACTAGCGGTAATGAGCAGTTCTTC. Its protein product is CASSLGSGTSGNEQFF. Full variable domain (rest looked up from reference TRBV5-4 and TRBJ2-1): ETGVTQSPTHLIKTRGQQVTLRCSSQSGHNTVSWYQQALGQGPQFIFQYYREEENGRGNFPPRFSGLQFPNYSSELNVNALELDDSALYLCASSLGSGTSGNEQFFGPGTRLTVL.

The genes are TRBV10-3 and TRBJ2-2, with no clear D. In germline, CDR1 is ENHRY, CDR2 SYGVKD. Trimming shortened V by 5 bases and J by 0 bases, and 7 bases separated the two germline ends. This CDR3 is built from 14 residues. The CDR3 DNA reads TGTGCCATCAGTCGGGTCGCGAACACCGGGGAGCTGTTTTTT. It specifies CAISRVANTGELFF.

CDR3 sequence: CASSQAYTGGNQPQHF. The CDR3 region has the DNA TGCGCCAGCAGCCAAGCATATACAGGGGGCAATCAGCCCCAGCATTTT. The rearrangement joins TRBV4-1 to TRBJ1-5, with 7 positions matching TRBD1. The CDR3 has 16 residues. Germline V gene data show CDR1 as MGHRA and CDR2 as YSYEKL. The junction had 5 bases not matched to a gene; V was cut back by 1 base and J by 2 bases.

This chain connects TRBV15 to TRBJ2-3; TRBD2 matches at 7 bases. The junction had 9 bases not matched to a gene; V was cut back by 5 bases and J by 1 base. The germline CDR1 and CDR2 sequences are LNHNV and YYDKDF (reference sequence). The CDR3 runs 16 residues. CDR3 loop: CATSSPRTRGTDTQYF. The CDR3 region has the DNA TGTGCCACCAGCTCCCCTCGGACTAGGGGCACAGATACGCAGTATTTT.

By share, this clone counts as large (0.1 to 1%). The V gene is TRBV28, the J gene TRBJ1-5, with unresolved D. Between the trimmed V and J ends, which lost 3 bases and 5 bases, there was a span of 11 bases. Germline lookup yields CDR1 MDHEN and CDR2 SYDVKM. The CDR3 runs 14 residues. The CDR3 sequence: CASSLLAGDQPQHF. CDR3 DNA: TGTGCCAGCAGTTTGTTGGCGGGAGATCAGCCCCAGCATTTT.

The chain has TRBV2 and TRBJ1-3; D gene ambiguous. The CDR3 has 14 residues. From germline, CDR1 is SNHLY and CDR2 FYNNEI. Trimming cost V 6 bases and J 2 bases, with 11 bases left between them. CDR3 in amino acids: CASRRVQTGNTIYF. The CDR3 DNA is TGTGCCAGCAGGAGGGTACAAACTGGAAACACCATATATTTT.

The chain couples TRBV10-1 to TRBJ1-6; D remains ambiguous. CDR1 and CDR2 from the germline V gene are WNHNN and SYGVQD (reference sequence). V lost 6 bases and J lost 6, with 9 bases in between. The CDR3 is 13 amino acids. CDR3 in DNA: TGCGCCAGCAGAACTGGGGTTAATTCACCCCTCCACTTT. Encoded protein: CASRTGVNSPLHF.

The rearrangement uses TRBV9 and TRBJ1-6; 7 bases fit TRBD1. V dropped 10 bases and J dropped 10; count of bases not matched to a gene: 11. Looked up from germline, CDR1 is SGDLS and CDR2 is YYNGEE. This CDR3 contains 13 residues. CDR3 nucleotides: TGTGCCGCAGGGGGGACAGAGCGGTCACCCCTCCACTTT. It yields the protein CAAGGTERSPLHF.

The chain employs TRBV7-9 and TRBJ2-3, with TRBD2 as a possible D gene (5 bases). The V end was cut by 1 base, the J end by 4 bases, with 12 bases between. The length of the CDR3 is 15 residues. The germline CDR1 and CDR2 sequences are SEHNR and FQNEAQ (reference sequence). CDR3 amino acids: CASSLERVTADTQYF. Here the CDR3 DNA reads TGTGCCAGCAGCTTAGAGAGGGTGACCGCAGATACGCAGTATTTT.

The CDR3 is CASSLPSGHANTGELFF. The CDR3 coding sequence is TGCGCCAGCAGCCTACCTAGCGGGCACGCGAACACCGGGGAGCTGTTTTTT. The J gene is TRBJ2-2, the V gene TRBV5-1, with 8 bases identical to TRBD2. Germline CDR1 reads SGHRS; CDR2 reads YFSETQ. The CDR3 loop spans 17 amino acids. Trimming cost V 4 bases and J 0 bases; bases outside gene matches: 8.

The CDR3 bases are TGTGCCAGCAGTTCCAGCGGAGACAATGAGCAGTTCTTC. This codes for CASSSSGDNEQFF. V and J are TRBV6-5 and TRBJ2-1; perhaps TRBD2 as D (5 bases). This CDR3 region has 13 residues. V dropped 4 bases and J dropped 5 bases, with 9 bases sitting between them. The germline V gene encodes CDR1 MNHEY and CDR2 SVGAGI.

The CDR3 DNA is TGTGCCAGCAGCCAAGTCTTCACCGACCAAGAGACCCAGTACTTC. Translating gives CASSQVFTDQETQYF. This sequence joins TRBV4-2 and TRBJ2-5; D uncertain. CDR3 size: 15 residues. The V end lost 1 base, the J end lost 0 bases, and 9 bases lay between the germline ends. Germline CDR1 reads LGHNA; CDR2 reads YNFKEQ.

The chain uses TRBV6-4 and TRBJ2-1; 7 bases fit TRBD2. Germline values: CDR1 MRHNA, CDR2 SNTAGT. This CDR3 spans 14 amino acids. J gave up 9 bases and V 3 bases, and 8 bases lay outside the gene matches. The CDR3 DNA sequence: TGTGCCAGCAGTGAGTGGGAAGCGGGAAGTGAGCAGTTCTTC. As protein: CASSEWEAGSEQFF.

As for this clone: Other DNA sequences from this sample encode an identical CDR3 as well. The chain is built from TRBV7-2 and TRBJ2-3; D uncertain. Between the trimmed V and J ends, which lost 2 bases and 0 bases, there was a span of 12 bases. There are 16 residues in the CDR3. In germline, CDR1 is SGHTA, CDR2 FQGNSA. CDR3 sequence (DNA): TGTGCCAGCAGCTTATCGGGCGGTCTAAGCACAGATACGCAGTATTTT. Translating it yields CASSLSGGLSTDTQYF.

The J gene is TRBJ2-7, the V gene TRBV7-2; D remains unclear. Looked up from germline, CDR1 is SGHTA and CDR2 is FQGNSA. The CDR3 covers 14 residues. V lost 5 bases and J 1 base, leaving 12 bases between the germline ends. This CDR3 is CASSPRSESYEQYF. The CDR3 DNA reads as TGTGCCAGCAGCCCCCGATCCGAATCCTACGAGCAGTACTTC. The whole variable domain, filled in from reference TRBV7-2 and TRBJ2-7, reads GAGVSQSPSNKVTEKGKDVELRCDPISGHTALYWYRQSLGQGLEFLIYFQGNSAPDKSGLPSDRFSAERTGGSVSTLTIQRTQQEDSAVYLCASSPRSESYEQYFGPGTRLTVT.

This clone was observed a few times. J is TRBJ2-3 and V is TRBV9, with D unresolved. The CDR3 runs to 15 residues. With 0 bases removed from V and 6 bases from J, the gap between germline ends came to 14 bases. Germline CDR1 and CDR2: SGDLS and YYNGEE. CDR3 residues: CASSVAGLGYDTQYF. For the CDR3, the DNA is TGTGCCAGCAGCGTAGCTGGCCTAGGGTACGATACGCAGTATTTT.

The chain joins TRBV7-9 to TRBJ2-5, with 7 bases fitting TRBD1. Losses at the gene ends were 5 bases for V and 5 bases for J; bases not matched to a gene: 11. Germline values: CDR1 SEHNR, CDR2 FQNEAQ (reference sequence). This CDR3 is 15 amino acids long. CDR3 sequence (DNA): TGTGCCAGCAGCCGTGACAGGGTGGTTGTTGAGACCCAGTACTTC. This encodes CASSRDRVVVETQYF.

This clone was observed a few times. The chain employs TRBV11-3 and TRBJ2-1, with 7 nucleotides matching TRBD2. Germline assignment: CDR1 SGHNT and CDR2 YENEEA. V was clipped by 1 base and J by 0 bases; unmatched bases: 6. The CDR3 contains 17 residues. The CDR3 region is CASSLGGGTFSYNEQFF. The CDR3 bases are TGTGCCAGCAGCTTAGGGGGAGGGACTTTCTCCTACAATGAGCAGTTCTTC.

The gene calls are TRBV18 and TRBJ2-5, with D uncertain. The CDR3 consists of 13 residues. V shed 3 bases and J shed 5 bases, with 10 bases lying between them. Germline assignment: CDR1 KGHSH and CDR2 LQKENI. The CDR3 nucleotides are TGTGCCAGCTCACCGGAATTGAGGGAGACCCAGTACTTC. Its protein product is CASSPELRETQYF.

The chain uses TRBV28 and TRBJ1-5; D unclear. V lost 2 bases to trimming and J lost 2 bases, with 10 bases between them. Germline V gene sequence: CDR1 MDHEN, CDR2 SYDVKM. This CDR3 region has 15 residues. The CDR3 spells CASSLIGVGNQPQHF. The CDR3 DNA reads as TGTGCCAGCAGTTTAATCGGGGTAGGCAATCAGCCCCAGCATTTT.

Sample share makes this clone medium-sized. This chain uses TRBV28 with TRBJ1-1; TRBD1 might be the D (6 bases). Per germline, CDR1 MDHEN and CDR2 SYDVKM. There are 14 residues in the CDR3. V dropped 4 bases and J dropped 5 bases, with 14 bases sitting between them. For the CDR3, the DNA is TGTGCCAGCAGTTACGGGGGGCCTGGGACTGAAGCTTTCTTT. It codes for CASSYGGPGTEAFF.